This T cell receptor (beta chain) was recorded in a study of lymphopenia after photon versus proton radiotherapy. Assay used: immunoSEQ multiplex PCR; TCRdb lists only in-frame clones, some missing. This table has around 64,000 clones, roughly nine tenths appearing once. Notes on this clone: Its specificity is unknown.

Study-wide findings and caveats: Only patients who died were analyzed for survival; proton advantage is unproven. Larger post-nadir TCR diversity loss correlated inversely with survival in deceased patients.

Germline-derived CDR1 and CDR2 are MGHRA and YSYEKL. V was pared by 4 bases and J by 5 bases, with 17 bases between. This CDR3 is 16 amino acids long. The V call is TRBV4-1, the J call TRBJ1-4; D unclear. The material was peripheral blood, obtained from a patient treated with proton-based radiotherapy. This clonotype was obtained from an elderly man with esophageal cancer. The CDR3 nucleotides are TGCGCCAGCAGCCTGAACCCCTTCGGATCAAATGAAAAACTGTTTTTT. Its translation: CASSLNPFGSNEKLFF.